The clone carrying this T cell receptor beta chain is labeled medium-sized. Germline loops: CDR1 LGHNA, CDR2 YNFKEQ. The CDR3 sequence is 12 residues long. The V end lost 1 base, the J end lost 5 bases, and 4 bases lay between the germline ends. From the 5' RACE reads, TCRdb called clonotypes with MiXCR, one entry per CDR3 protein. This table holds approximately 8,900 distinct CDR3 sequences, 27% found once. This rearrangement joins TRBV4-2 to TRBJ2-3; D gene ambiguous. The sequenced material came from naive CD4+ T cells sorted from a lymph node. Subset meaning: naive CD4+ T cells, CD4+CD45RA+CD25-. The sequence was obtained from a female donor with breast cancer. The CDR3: CASSQGLDTQYF. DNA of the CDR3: TGTGCCAGCAGCCAAGGCTTAGATACGCAGTATTTT.